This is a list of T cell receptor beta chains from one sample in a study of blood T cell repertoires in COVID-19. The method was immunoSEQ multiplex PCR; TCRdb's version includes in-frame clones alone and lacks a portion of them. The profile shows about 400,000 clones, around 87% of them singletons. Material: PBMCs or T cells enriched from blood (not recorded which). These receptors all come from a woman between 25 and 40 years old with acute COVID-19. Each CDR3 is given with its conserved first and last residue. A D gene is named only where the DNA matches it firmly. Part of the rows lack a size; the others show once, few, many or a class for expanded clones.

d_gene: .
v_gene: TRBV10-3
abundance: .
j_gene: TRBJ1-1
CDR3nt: TGTGCCATCAGTGCGGGGAGGAACACTGAAGCTTTCTTT
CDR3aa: CAISAGRNTEAFF

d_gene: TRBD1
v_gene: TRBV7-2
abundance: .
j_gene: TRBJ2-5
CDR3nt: TGTGCCAGCAAAAGCCTCAGGGGGCCCCAAGAGACCCAGTACTTC
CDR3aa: CASKSLRGPQETQYF

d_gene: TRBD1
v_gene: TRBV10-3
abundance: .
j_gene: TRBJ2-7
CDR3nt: TGTGCCATCACGGGGGACAGGGGTAAAGAGCAGTACTTC
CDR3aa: CAITGDRGKEQYF

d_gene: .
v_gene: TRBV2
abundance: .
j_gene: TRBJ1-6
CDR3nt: TGTGCCAGCTTGGCGGGCCAACTGGTTGATTCACCCCTCCACTTT
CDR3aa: CASLAGQLVDSPLHF

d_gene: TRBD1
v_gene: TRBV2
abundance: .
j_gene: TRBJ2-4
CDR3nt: TGTGCCAGCCGGGACAGAGCCAAAAACATTCAGTACTTC
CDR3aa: CASRDRAKNIQYF

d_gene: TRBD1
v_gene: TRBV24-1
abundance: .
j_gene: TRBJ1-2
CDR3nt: TGTGCCACCAGTGGTAAGGGGGCGGATGGCTACACCTTC
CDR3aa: CATSGKGADGYTF

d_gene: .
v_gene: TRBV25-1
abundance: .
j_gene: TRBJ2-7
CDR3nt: TGTGCCAGCAGCCTCGGGGGGCACCTGGAGTACTTC
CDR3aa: CASSLGGHLEYF

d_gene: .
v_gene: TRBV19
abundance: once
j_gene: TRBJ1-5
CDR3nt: TGTGCCAGTAGCCCGGGGTTCAATCAGCCCCAGCATTTT
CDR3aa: CASSPGFNQPQHF

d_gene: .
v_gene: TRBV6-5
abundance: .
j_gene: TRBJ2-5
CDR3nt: TGTGCCAGCAGCCCCTACAGGCACGGGGAGACCCAGTACTTC
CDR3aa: CASSPYRHGETQYF

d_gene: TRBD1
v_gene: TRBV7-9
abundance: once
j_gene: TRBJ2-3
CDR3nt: TGTGCCAGCAGCTTAGCGCGAGGGGGCCAAGATACGCAGTATTTT
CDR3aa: CASSLARGGQDTQYF

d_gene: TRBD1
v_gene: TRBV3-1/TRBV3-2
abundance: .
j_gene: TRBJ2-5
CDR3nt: TGTGCCAGCAGCGACTATGGACAGGGAGAAGAGACCCAGTACTTC
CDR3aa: CASSDYGQGEETQYF

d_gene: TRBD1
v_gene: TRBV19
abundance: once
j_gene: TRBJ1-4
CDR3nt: TGTGCCAGAAGTATAGGAGCCGGACAGGGGGCAGAAAAACTGTTTTTT
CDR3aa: CARSIGAGQGAEKLFF

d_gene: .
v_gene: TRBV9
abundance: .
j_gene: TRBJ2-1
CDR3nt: TGTGCCAGCAGCGTAGGTCCGGTTCTGTCCTACAATGAGCAGTTCTTC
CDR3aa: CASSVGPVLSYNEQFF

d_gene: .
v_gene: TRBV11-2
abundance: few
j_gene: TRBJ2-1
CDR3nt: TGTGCCAGCAGCTTAGAAGACCGACTCCGCTCCTACAATGAGCAGTTCTTC
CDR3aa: CASSLEDRLRSYNEQFF

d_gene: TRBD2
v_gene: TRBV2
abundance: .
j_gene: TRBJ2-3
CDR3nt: TGTGCCAGCAGAGGACTAGCGGGGGGTAGAGATACGCAGTATTTT
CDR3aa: CASRGLAGGRDTQYF

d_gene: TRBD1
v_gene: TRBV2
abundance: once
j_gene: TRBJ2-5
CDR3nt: TGTGCCAGCAGTGAAACAGGGGCAGGGCGAGAGACCCAGTACTTC
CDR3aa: CASSETGAGRETQYF

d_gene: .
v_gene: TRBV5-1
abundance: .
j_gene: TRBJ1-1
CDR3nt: TGCGCCAGCAGCTTGCCAGGCGCCCTACCCGAAGCTTTCTTT
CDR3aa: CASSLPGALPEAFF

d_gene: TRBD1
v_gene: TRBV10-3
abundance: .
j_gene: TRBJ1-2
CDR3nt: TGTGCCATCAGCTGGACAGGCGACTATGGCTACACCTTC
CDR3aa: CAISWTGDYGYTF

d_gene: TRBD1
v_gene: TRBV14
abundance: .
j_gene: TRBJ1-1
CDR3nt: TGTGCCAGCAGCCAAGGACAGGGGGCTTACGACACTGAAGCTTTCTTT
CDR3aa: CASSQGQGAYDTEAFF

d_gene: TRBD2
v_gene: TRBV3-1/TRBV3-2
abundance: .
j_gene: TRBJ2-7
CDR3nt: TGTGCCAGCAGCCTGCCGGGACTAGGAGGCTACGAGCAGTACTTC
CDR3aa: CASSLPGLGGYEQYF

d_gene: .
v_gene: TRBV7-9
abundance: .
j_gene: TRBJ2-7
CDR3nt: TGTGCCAGCAGCTTAACACAGGCAACCTACGAGCAGTACTTC
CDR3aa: CASSLTQATYEQYF

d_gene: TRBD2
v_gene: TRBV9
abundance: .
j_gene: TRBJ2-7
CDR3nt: TGTGCCAGCAGCGTAGGACACCTCGGGGGGTACTACGAGCAGTACTTC
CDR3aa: CASSVGHLGGYYEQYF

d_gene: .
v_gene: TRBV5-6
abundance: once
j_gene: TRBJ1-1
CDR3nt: TGTGCCAGCAGCTCCTCGGGACAGAACACTGAAGCTTTCTTT
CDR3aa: CASSSSGQNTEAFF

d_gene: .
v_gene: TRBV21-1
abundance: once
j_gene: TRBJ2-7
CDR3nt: TGTGCCAGCAGTGGGACTAGCGGGGGGTACGAGCAGTACTTC
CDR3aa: CASSGTSGGYEQYF

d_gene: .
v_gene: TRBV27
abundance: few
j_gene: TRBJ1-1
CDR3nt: TGTGCCAGCAGCCCCTACCCGAGGATTGAAGCTTTCTTT
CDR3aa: CASSPYPRIEAFF

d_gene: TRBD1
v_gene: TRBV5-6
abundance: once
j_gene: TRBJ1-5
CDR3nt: TGTGCCAGCAGCTTGGAGGGGGCCGATCAGCCCCAGCATTTT
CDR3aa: CASSLEGADQPQHF

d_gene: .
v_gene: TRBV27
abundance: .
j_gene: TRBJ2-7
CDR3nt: TGTGCCAGCAGTTCAGGGGCTGACTACGAGCAGTACTTC
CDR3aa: CASSSGADYEQYF

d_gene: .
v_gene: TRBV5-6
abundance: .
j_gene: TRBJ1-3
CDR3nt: TGTGCCAGCAGCCTGTGGAGGGCTGGAAACACCATATATTTT
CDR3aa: CASSLWRAGNTIYF

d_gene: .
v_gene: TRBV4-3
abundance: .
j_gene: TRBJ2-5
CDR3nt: TGCGCCAGCAGCCAAGAAGGGGCGGCACAAGAGACCCAGTACTTC
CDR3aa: CASSQEGAAQETQYF

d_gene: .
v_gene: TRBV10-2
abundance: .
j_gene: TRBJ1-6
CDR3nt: TGCGCCAGCAGTGAGTGGGCCGATAATTCACCCCTCCACTTT
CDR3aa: CASSEWADNSPLHF

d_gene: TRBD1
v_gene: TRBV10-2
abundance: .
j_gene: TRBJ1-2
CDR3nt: TGCGCCACCTGGGACAGGGTAAACTATGGCTACACCTTC
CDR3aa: CATWDRVNYGYTF

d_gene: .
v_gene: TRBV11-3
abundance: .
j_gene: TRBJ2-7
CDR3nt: TGTGCCAGCAGCGTATCAGGGGGGACCTACGAGCAGTACTTC
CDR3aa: CASSVSGGTYEQYF

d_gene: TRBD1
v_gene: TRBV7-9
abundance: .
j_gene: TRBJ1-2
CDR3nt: TGTGCCAGCAGCACACAGAGACAGGGAAACTATGGCTACACCTTC
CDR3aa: CASSTQRQGNYGYTF

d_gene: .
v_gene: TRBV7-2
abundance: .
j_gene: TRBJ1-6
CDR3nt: TGTGCCAGCACCCGCTCAGGCGGGGGGGTTTCACCCCTCCACTTT
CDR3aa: CASTRSGGGVSPLHF

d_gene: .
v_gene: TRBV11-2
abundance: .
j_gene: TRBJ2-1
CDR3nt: TGTGCCAGCAGGAGCTTACAAAGGGGGGGCTTTAGCTCCTACAATGAGCAGTTCTTC
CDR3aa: CASRSLQRGGFSSYNEQFF

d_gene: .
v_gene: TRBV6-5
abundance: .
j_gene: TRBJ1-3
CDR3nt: TGTGCCAGCAGTTACTCCTTAAGCGGAAACACCATATATTTT
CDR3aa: CASSYSLSGNTIYF

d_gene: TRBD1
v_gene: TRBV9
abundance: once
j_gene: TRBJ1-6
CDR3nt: TGTGCCAGCAGCGTTCAGACAGGGAGGAATTCACCCCTCCACTTT
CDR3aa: CASSVQTGRNSPLHF

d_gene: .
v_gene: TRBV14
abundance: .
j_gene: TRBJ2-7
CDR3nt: TGTGCCAGCAGCCAAGTAGATAAGCAGTACTTC
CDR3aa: CASSQVDKQYF

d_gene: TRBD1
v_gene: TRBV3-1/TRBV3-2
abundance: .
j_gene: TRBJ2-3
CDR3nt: TGTGCCAGCAGCCGGGGGACAGCCGGCTTGGATACGCAGTATTTT
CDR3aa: CASSRGTAGLDTQYF

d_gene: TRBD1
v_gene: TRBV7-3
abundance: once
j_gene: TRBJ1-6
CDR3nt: TGTGCCAGCAGCGTAACCGGACAGGGCAATTCACCCCTCCACTTT
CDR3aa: CASSVTGQGNSPLHF

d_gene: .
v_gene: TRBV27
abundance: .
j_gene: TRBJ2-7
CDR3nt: TGTGCCAGCAGTTTTCCCTCGACAGTGCTGAGGGAGCAGTACTTC
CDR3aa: CASSFPSTVLREQYF

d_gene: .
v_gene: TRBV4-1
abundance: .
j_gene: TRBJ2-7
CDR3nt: TGCGCCAGCAGCCAAGGGATGGCAGGGTACGAGCAGTACTTC
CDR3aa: CASSQGMAGYEQYF

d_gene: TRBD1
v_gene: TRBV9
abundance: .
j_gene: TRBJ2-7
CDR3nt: TGTGCCAGCAGCCCCGGGGACAGCCCCTACGAGCAGTACTTC
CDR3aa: CASSPGDSPYEQYF

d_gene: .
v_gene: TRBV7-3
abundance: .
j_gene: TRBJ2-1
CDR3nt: TGTGCCAGCAGCGTAGGGGCTGCCTCCTACAATGAGCAGTTCTTC
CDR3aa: CASSVGAASYNEQFF

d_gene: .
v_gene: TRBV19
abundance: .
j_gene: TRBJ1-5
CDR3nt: TGTGCCAGTAGACGAGACGGGAATAGCAATCAGCCCCAGCATTTT
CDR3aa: CASRRDGNSNQPQHF

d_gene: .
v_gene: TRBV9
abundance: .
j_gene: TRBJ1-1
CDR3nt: TGTGCCAGCAGGGGCGCCGGGGGAACTGAAGCTTTCTTT
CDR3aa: CASRGAGGTEAFF

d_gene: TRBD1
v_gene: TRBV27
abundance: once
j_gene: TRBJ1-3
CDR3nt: TGTGCCAGCAGACAGGGGGGGAACTCTGGAAACACCATATATTTT
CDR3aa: CASRQGGNSGNTIYF

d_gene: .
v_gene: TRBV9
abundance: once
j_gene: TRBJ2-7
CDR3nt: TGTGCCAGCAGCGTAGGATCGAGTTCCTCCTACGAGCAGTACTTC
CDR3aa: CASSVGSSSSYEQYF

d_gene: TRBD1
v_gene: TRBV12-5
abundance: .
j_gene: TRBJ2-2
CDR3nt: TGTGCTAGTGGCCCGGACAGGGGAAAGGACACCGGGGAGCTGTTTTTT
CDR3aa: CASGPDRGKDTGELFF

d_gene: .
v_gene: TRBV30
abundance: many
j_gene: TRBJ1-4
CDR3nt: TGTGCCGGAAACAGGGTAACTGAAAAACTGTTTTTT
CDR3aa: CAGNRVTEKLFF

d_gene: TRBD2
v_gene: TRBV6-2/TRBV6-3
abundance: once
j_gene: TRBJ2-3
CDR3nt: TGTGCCAGCAGTTACGATACGGGGAGGACTAGCCGTCCAGATACGCAGTATTTT
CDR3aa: CASSYDTGRTSRPDTQYF

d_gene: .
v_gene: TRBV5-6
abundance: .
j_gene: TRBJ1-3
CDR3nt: TGTGCCAGCAGCCTAGGGGTTGGAAACACCATATATTTT
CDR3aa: CASSLGVGNTIYF

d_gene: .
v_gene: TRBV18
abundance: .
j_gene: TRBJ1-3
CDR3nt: TGTGCCAGCTCACCAGACGGGGGAGGAAACACCATATATTTT
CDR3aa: CASSPDGGGNTIYF

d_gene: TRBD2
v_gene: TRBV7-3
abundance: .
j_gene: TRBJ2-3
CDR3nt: TGTGCCAGCAGCCGCGAGACTAGCGGGGGGGCGGATACGCAGTATTTT
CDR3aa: CASSRETSGGADTQYF

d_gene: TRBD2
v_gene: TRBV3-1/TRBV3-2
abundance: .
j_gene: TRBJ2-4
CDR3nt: TGTGCCAGCAGCCAACAACGACCCGGGGGGGGAAACATTCAGTACTTC
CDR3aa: CASSQQRPGGGNIQYF

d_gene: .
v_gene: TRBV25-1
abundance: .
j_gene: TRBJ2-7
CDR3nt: TGTGCCAGCAGTGGAGATGGACAGCTGAGCTCCTACGAGCAGTACTTC
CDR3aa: CASSGDGQLSSYEQYF

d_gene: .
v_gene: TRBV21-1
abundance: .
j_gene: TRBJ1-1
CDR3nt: TGTGCCAGCAGCAAGAGACAGCACCCCCTGAACACTGAAGCTTTCTTT
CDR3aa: CASSKRQHPLNTEAFF

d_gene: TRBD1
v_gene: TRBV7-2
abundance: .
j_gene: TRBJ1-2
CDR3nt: TGTGCCAGCAGACCCGGGACAGGGTATCGCTACACCTTC
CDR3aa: CASRPGTGYRYTF

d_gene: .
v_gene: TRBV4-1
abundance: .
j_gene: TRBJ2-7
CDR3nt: TGCGCCAGCAGCCAAGTGCACATCTCCTACGAGCAGTACTTC
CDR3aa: CASSQVHISYEQYF

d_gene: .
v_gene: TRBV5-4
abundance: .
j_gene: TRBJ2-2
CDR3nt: TGTGCCAGCAGCTCGAGACAGACGAACACCGGGGAGCTGTTTTTT
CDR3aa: CASSSRQTNTGELFF